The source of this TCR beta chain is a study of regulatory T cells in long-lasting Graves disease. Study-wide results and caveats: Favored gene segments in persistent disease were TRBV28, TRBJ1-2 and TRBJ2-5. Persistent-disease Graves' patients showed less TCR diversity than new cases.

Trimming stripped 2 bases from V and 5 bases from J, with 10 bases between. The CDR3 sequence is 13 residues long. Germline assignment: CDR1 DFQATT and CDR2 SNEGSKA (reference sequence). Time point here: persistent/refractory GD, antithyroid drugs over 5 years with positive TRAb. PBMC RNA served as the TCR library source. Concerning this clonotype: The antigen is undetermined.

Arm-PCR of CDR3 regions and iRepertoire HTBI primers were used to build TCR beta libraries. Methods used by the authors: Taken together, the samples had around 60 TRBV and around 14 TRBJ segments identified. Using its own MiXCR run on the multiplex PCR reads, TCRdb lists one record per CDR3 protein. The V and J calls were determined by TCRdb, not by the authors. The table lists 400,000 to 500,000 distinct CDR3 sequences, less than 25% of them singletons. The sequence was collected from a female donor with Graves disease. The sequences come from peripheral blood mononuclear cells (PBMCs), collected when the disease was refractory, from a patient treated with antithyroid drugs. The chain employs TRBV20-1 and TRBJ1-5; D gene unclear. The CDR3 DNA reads TGCAGTGCTAGAACCGGAAGGGATCAGCCCCAGCATTTT. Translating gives CSARTGRDQPQHF.